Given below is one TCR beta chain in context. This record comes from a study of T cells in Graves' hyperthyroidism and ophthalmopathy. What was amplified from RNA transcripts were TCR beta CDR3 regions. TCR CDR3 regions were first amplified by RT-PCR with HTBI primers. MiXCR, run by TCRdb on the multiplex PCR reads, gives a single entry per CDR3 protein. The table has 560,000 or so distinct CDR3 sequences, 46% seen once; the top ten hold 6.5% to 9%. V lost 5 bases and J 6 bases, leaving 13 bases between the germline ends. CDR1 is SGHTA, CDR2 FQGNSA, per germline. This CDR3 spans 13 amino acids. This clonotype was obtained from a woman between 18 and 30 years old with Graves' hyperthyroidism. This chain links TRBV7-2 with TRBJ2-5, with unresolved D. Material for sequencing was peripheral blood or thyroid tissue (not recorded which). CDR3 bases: TGTGCCAGCAGCACAGCTGGGTGGCAGACCCAGTACTTC. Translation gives CASSTAGWQTQYF. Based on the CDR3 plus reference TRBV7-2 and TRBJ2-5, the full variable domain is GAGVSQSPSNKVTEKGKDVELRCDPISGHTALYWYRQSLGQGLEFLIYFQGNSAPDKSGLPSDRFSAERTGGSVSTLTIQRTQQEDSAVYLCASSTAGWQTQYFGPGTRLLVL.